This T cell receptor (beta chain) comes out of a study of response to subunit inactivated influenza vaccine. This CDR3 has 12 residues. Trimming cost V 7 bases and J 5 bases, with 11 bases left between them. The V gene's germline CDR1 is LNHDA and CDR2 SQIVND (reference sequence). Each CDR3 protein is one row after TCRdb ran MiXCR on the RT-PCR reads. The sample carries a few hundred thousand distinct CDR3 sequences, about 10% recorded once. These data are also associated with another study on T cells expressing NK-cell markers. That report notes: Synthesis of TCR beta cDNA relied on 5'RACE template switching carrying UMIs. Sequencing of TCR beta repertoires drew on sorted CD3+CD56+NKG2C+, CD3+CD56+NKG2C- and CD3+CD56-NKG2C+ T cells. Of eight sequenced donors, seven were HCMV-seropositive and one HCMV-seronegative. Topping the CD3+CD56-NKG2C+ fraction as well were these clonotypes, in a few donors.

This clonotype was obtained from a man in his fifties or sixties who received an inactivated influenza vaccine. The sequenced sample was PBMCs from blood, obtained on the day of vaccination. The V and J genes are TRBV19 and TRBJ2-5; D may be TRBD1 or TRBD2 (5 bases each). The chain's CDR3 is CASTSREETQYF. Here the CDR3 DNA reads TGTGCCAGTACCTCCAGGGAGGAGACCCAGTACTTC. Full variable domain (remainder filled in from reference TRBV19 and TRBJ2-5): DGGITQSPKYLFRKEGQNVTLSCEQNLNHDAMYWYRQDPGQGLRLIYYSQIVNDFQKGDIAEGYSVSREKKESFPLTVTSAQKNPTAFYLCASTSREETQYFGPGTRLLVL.